This T cell receptor (beta chain) is from a study of blood T cell repertoires in COVID-19. Study at large: Collection of acute and convalescent COVID-19 samples took place in the United States, Italy and Spain. From T cells, B-cell-depleted T cells, or PBMCs came the material, which was cDNA or gDNA.

Authors' processing steps: Reference gene primer amplification gave estimated nucleated cell counts. Sequenced by immunoSEQ multiplex PCR; TCRdb stores in-frame clones only, minus some. D and trimming were read from the DNA, whereas the V and J calls and clone size are those reported in that table. Of some 280,000 clones listed, 86% are singletons. Unmatched junction bases numbered 13, after V lost 1 base and J lost 14 bases. This CDR3 is built from 14 residues. The germline V gene has CDR1 LNHNV and CDR2 YYDKDF (reference sequence). The sample taken for sequencing was peripheral blood. The rearrangement links TRBV15 to TRBJ1-1; 7 positions match TRBD1. The sequence was collected from a woman aged 25-40 years with active or convalescent COVID-19. The CDR3 DNA reads as TGTGCCACCAGCAGAGCCCACAGGGGCAATGAACGGTTCTTT. Protein: CATSRAHRGNERFF.